The rows below give T cell receptor beta chains drawn from one sample of a study of technical replicates of blood from a handful of donors. Sequenced by immunoSEQ multiplex PCR; TCRdb stores in-frame clones only, minus some. This table holds roughly 12,000 clones, around 93% found once. The sample consisted of PBMCs. Receptors originate from a human donor in good health. Each CDR3 is given with its conserved first and last residue. The order of the fields is V gene, D gene, clone size, J gene, CDR3 DNA, CDR3 protein. A D gene is named only where the DNA matches it firmly. Clone size is shown for a subset of rows, as once, few, many or a class of expanded clone.

>TRBV28|-|-|TRBJ1-2
TGTGCCAGCAGCCGCGACATTTTCTATGGCTACACCTTC
CASSRDIFYGYTF
>TRBV7-9|-|-|TRBJ2-7
TGTGCCAGCAGCGCTACTAGCCTGGACTACGAGCAGTACTTC
CASSATSLDYEQYF
>TRBV30|TRBD1|-|TRBJ1-4
TGTGCCTGGAGTGTACTTGGGACAGATAATGAAAAACTGTTTTTT
CAWSVLGTDNEKLFF
>TRBV11-2|-|-|TRBJ2-7
TGTGCCAGCAGCCCAATAGGCCGGGAATACGAGCAGTACTTC
CASSPIGREYEQYF
>TRBV30|-|-|TRBJ2-1
TGTGCCTGGAGAGGCGGGTCCCCCTACAATGAGCAGTTCTTC
CAWRGGSPYNEQFF
>TRBV2|-|-|TRBJ1-5
TGTGCCAGCCACCAGGGAAGCAATCAGCCCCAGCATTTT
CASHQGSNQPQHF
>TRBV11-2|TRBD1|-|TRBJ2-3
TGTGCCAGCAGCCGGGGGACAGGGATAGGTCATACGCAGTATTTT
CASSRGTGIGHTQYF
>TRBV6-5|-|-|TRBJ2-3
TGTGCCAGCAGTTACAGACAGGCGGAAGATACGCAGTATTTT
CASSYRQAEDTQYF
>TRBV19|-|-|TRBJ1-1
TGTGCCAGTAATATTAGGGGGAACACTGAAGCTTTCTTT
CASNIRGNTEAFF
>TRBV19|-|-|TRBJ2-1
TGTGCCAGTGCTCGGGACCGGGAGAATGAGCAGTTCTTC
CASARDRENEQFF
>TRBV21-1|-|-|TRBJ2-5
TGTGCCAGCCCCCCAGGCAGGGGCTTCCAAGAGACCCAGTACTTC
CASPPGRGFQETQYF
>TRBV5-8|-|once|TRBJ1-1
TGTGCCAGCAGCTACACCAGACAGCCAGTGAACACTGAAGCTTTCTTT
CASSYTRQPVNTEAFF
>TRBV28|TRBD1|-|TRBJ1-2
TGTGCCAGCAGTGACAGGGGCGGCGGCTACACCTTC
CASSDRGGGYTF
>TRBV28|TRBD2|-|TRBJ2-7
TGTGCCAGCTCTCCTAGCGGGGGTTCCGGCGAGCAGTACTTC
CASSPSGGSGEQYF
>TRBV11-3|TRBD1|-|TRBJ2-1
TGTGCCAGCAGCTTAGGGACAGGGGATTCAGATGAGCAGTTCTTC
CASSLGTGDSDEQFF
>TRBV15|TRBD1|-|TRBJ1-1
TGTGCCACCAGCAGAGATCGAGACAGGGGCACTGAAGCTTTCTTT
CATSRDRDRGTEAFF
>TRBV9|-|-|TRBJ2-7
TGTGCCAGCAGCGTAGGGTCTAGCTCCTACGAGCAGTACTTC
CASSVGSSSYEQYF
>TRBV6-4|TRBD1|-|TRBJ1-2
TGTGCCAGCAGTGCCCCACAGGGGGCGGGGAATGGCTACACCTTC
CASSAPQGAGNGYTF
>TRBV7-8|TRBD2|-|TRBJ2-1
TGTGCCAGCAGCGGACCGGGACTAGCTCGGTACAATGAGCAGTTCTTC
CASSGPGLARYNEQFF
>TRBV2|-|-|TRBJ2-5
TGTGCCAGCGGCGGGGCCAAGGTGGAGACCCAGTACTTC
CASGGAKVETQYF
>TRBV9|TRBD1|-|TRBJ1-2
TGTGCCAGCAGCGCCCTTCCGACAGGGGGCTATGGCTACACCTTC
CASSALPTGGYGYTF
>TRBV7-8|TRBD2|once|TRBJ2-7
TGTGCCAGCAGCTCGGCGGGAGGCTTCACCTACGAGCAGTACTTC
CASSSAGGFTYEQYF
>TRBV28|-|few|TRBJ2-2
TGTGCCAGCAGTTTAGGCACGCCAGCCGGGGAGCTGTTTTTT
CASSLGTPAGELFF
>TRBV5-4|TRBD2|-|TRBJ2-3
TGTGCCAGCAGCTGGGGACTAGCGGGAGGGGTCAGACAATTCACAGATACGCAGTATTTT
CASSWGLAGGVRQFTDTQYF
>TRBV5-1|-|-|TRBJ2-7
TGCGCCAGCAGCTCGGACGGACTATCGAGCTCCTACGAGCAGTACTTC
CASSSDGLSSSYEQYF
>TRBV2|-|-|TRBJ2-5
TGTGCCAGCAGTGATCGTTTGGCAGGGCAAGAGACCCAGTACTTC
CASSDRLAGQETQYF
>TRBV29-1|TRBD2|-|TRBJ2-7
TGCAGCGTTGAAGACCCAACCGGACTAGCGGGAGTCTACGAGCAGTACTTC
CSVEDPTGLAGVYEQYF
>TRBV5-6|TRBD2|-|TRBJ2-3
TGTGCCAGCAGCGCCTCCCCTTGGGCTAGCGGAAACACAGATACGCAGTATTTT
CASSASPWASGNTDTQYF
>TRBV6-1|TRBD1|-|TRBJ2-7
TGTGCCACCAGGACAGGGGGCTACGAGCAGTACTTC
CATRTGGYEQYF
>TRBV19|-|-|TRBJ1-2
TGTGCCACTTCACTTCTTACTAACTATGGCTACACCTTC
CATSLLTNYGYTF
>TRBV7-8|-|-|TRBJ1-1
TGTGCCAGCAGCTCGTCACAGGAGAACACTGAAGCTTTCTTT
CASSSSQENTEAFF
>TRBV4-1|TRBD1|-|TRBJ1-5
TGCGCCAGCAGCCACCCGGGACAGCCAAATCAGCCCCAGCATTTT
CASSHPGQPNQPQHF
>TRBV5-1|-|-|TRBJ2-7
TGCGCCAGCAGCTTGGGGACAGAGGGAGGGGAGCAGTACTTC
CASSLGTEGGEQYF
>TRBV2|TRBD1|-|TRBJ2-4
TGTGCCAGAGGAGGACAGGGGTCCAAAAACATTCAGTACTTC
CARGGQGSKNIQYF
>TRBV5-4|TRBD2|-|TRBJ2-1
TGTGCCAGCAGCTTGAACCGGGACTACTCCTACAATGAGCAGTTCTTC
CASSLNRDYSYNEQFF
>TRBV5-1|TRBD1|-|TRBJ1-1
TGCGCCAGCAGCCTAACCGGGACAGGGTACACTGAAGCTTTCTTT
CASSLTGTGYTEAFF
>TRBV30|-|-|TRBJ1-4
TGTGCCTGGAGCAGGGCGGGGGCAGGAGATGAAAAACTGTTTTTT
CAWSRAGAGDEKLFF
>TRBV19|-|-|TRBJ1-2
TGTGCCAGTAGATGGGGCCCTAGGCGTGGCTACACCTTC
CASRWGPRRGYTF
>TRBV10-1|TRBD2|-|TRBJ2-1
TGCGCCAGCAAGCTAAGCGGGAGGCAAAATGAGCAGTTCTTC
CASKLSGRQNEQFF
>TRBV4-2|TRBD2|-|TRBJ2-3
TGTGCCAGCAGCCAAGATCAAGGGACTACGGCCCGCACAGATACGCAGTATTTT
CASSQDQGTTARTDTQYF
>TRBV10-3|-|once|TRBJ1-4
TGTGCCATCAGGGGTACCGGGACACCAACTAATGAAAAACTGTTTTTT
CAIRGTGTPTNEKLFF
>TRBV18|TRBD1|-|TRBJ2-7
TGTGCCAGCTCACCACAGGGACAGGGTTCCCACGAGCAGTACTTC
CASSPQGQGSHEQYF
>TRBV5-1|-|-|TRBJ1-2
TGCGCCAGCAGCTTGGGGACAGAGACTAACTATGGCTACACCTTC
CASSLGTETNYGYTF
>TRBV30|TRBD1|-|TRBJ2-7
TGTGCCTTCGGACAGGCTCCCTGGGAGCAGTACTTC
CAFGQAPWEQYF
>TRBV27|-|-|TRBJ2-7
TGTGCCAGCAGTCCCACCTCCGGGGGGCCCTACGAGCAGTACTTC
CASSPTSGGPYEQYF
>TRBV19|-|-|TRBJ1-3
TGTGCCAGTACCCCACAGGGCTCTGGAAACACCATATATTTT
CASTPQGSGNTIYF
>TRBV11-3|TRBD2|-|TRBJ2-2
TGTGCCAGCAGAAGGAAAGTAGCGGGATCTGACACCGGGGAGCTGTTTTTT
CASRRKVAGSDTGELFF
>TRBV29-1|TRBD2|-|TRBJ2-3
TGCAGCGTTTCCGGGACTAGCGGCACAGATACGCAGTATTTT
CSVSGTSGTDTQYF
>TRBV7-9|TRBD1|-|TRBJ1-5
TGTGCCAGCAGCCCGATGGAAGACAGGGCGAATTTT
CASSPMEDRANF
>TRBV30|TRBD2|-|TRBJ2-3
TGTGCCTGGAGTGTCCCTCGGTGGCGGGAGGGCTCTCGCACAGATACGCAGTATTTT
CAWSVPRWREGSRTDTQYF
>TRBV30|-|-|TRBJ2-1
TGTGCCTGGAGTGACCCCTCTGAGGTGAGCTCCTACAATGAGCAGTTCTTC
CAWSDPSEVSSYNEQFF
>TRBV19|-|-|TRBJ1-1
TGTGCCAGTAGTATAGTTGCTCGGGCTGAAGCTTTCTTT
CASSIVARAEAFF
>TRBV5-1|-|-|TRBJ2-2
TGCGCCAGCAGCTCCCCTGGGAGGCCCAACACCGGGGAGCTGTTTTTT
CASSSPGRPNTGELFF
>TRBV6-1|TRBD2|-|TRBJ2-7
TGTGCCAGCAGTGAAGCTGTAGTAGCGGGGATCTACGAGCAGTACTTC
CASSEAVVAGIYEQYF
>TRBV2|TRBD1|-|TRBJ1-1
TGTGCCAGCACCGCGAACAGGGGGAAAGGGGCGAACACTGAAGCTTTCTTT
CASTANRGKGANTEAFF
>TRBV10-2|TRBD1|-|TRBJ2-2
TGCGCCAGCAGAGGCAGACAGGGTACCGGGGAGCTGTTTTTT
CASRGRQGTGELFF
>TRBV6-5|-|-|TRBJ2-2
TGTGCCAGCAGGCCTAAATGGACTAACACCGGGGAGCTGTTTTTT
CASRPKWTNTGELFF
>TRBV7-9|TRBD2|-|TRBJ2-1
TGTGCCAGCACCGAGAGTGGGCGGGGGTACAATGAGCAGTTCTTC
CASTESGRGYNEQFF
>TRBV30|TRBD1|-|TRBJ2-3
TGTGCCTGGAGTGAGGGGGCTGGAGATACGCAGTATTTT
CAWSEGAGDTQYF